These T cell receptor beta chains were read from a single sample in a study of response to subunit inactivated influenza vaccine. TCRdb re-derived calls from the RT-PCR reads in MiXCR, one entry per CDR3 protein. Here the sample spans about 780,000 distinct CDR3 sequences, around a sixth being singletons. The material was PBMCs from blood, obtained 4 to 6 days after vaccination. These receptors were obtained from a man aged 50-60 years who received an inactivated influenza vaccine. The CDR3 runs from the conserved cysteine through the conserved F or W. The D gene is left open where the match is weak. Clone size is shown for a subset of rows, as once, few, many or a class of expanded clone.

d_call clone_size j_call v_call cdr3_aa cdr3_nt
. many TRBJ2-7 TRBV9 CASSVGQTPYEQYF TGTGCCAGCAGCGTAGGCCAGACTCCGTACGAGCAGTACTTC
TRBD1 few TRBJ2-7 TRBV12-3/TRBV12-4 CASSNGDRGSYEQYF TGTGCCAGCAGTAATGGGGACAGGGGTTCCTACGAGCAGTACTTC
. few TRBJ2-7 TRBV19 CASSIASTSYEQYF TGTGCCAGTAGTATAGCGAGTACCTCCTACGAGCAGTACTTC
. . TRBJ2-1 TRBV7-3 CASSSQVIDNEQFF TGTGCCAGCAGCTCGCAAGTGATAGACAATGAGCAGTTCTTC
. . TRBJ1-1 TRBV10-3 CAIRDSGMTEAFF TGTGCCATCAGGGACTCGGGGATGACTGAAGCTTTCTTT
TRBD1 few TRBJ2-7 TRBV6-1 CASSEVQGGRYEQYF TGTGCCAGCAGTGAAGTACAGGGGGGACGGTACGAGCAGTACTTC
TRBD1 few TRBJ2-7 TRBV12-3/TRBV12-4 CASRASGTGNEYF TGTGCCAGCAGAGCGTCCGGGACAGGGAATGAGTACTTC
TRBD2 . TRBJ2-3 TRBV6-4 CASSDSASGYVRRPQYF TGTGCCAGCAGTGACTCGGCTAGCGGGTATGTTAGGAGGCCGCAGTATTTT
. . TRBJ1-1 TRBV12-3/TRBV12-4 CASKTDRMNTEAFF TGTGCCAGCAAGACGGACAGAATGAACACTGAAGCTTTCTTT
. many TRBJ2-3 TRBV10-3 CAIKTATDTQYF TGTGCCATCAAGACTGCCACAGATACGCAGTATTTT
. . TRBJ2-7 TRBV9 CASSVAGSPNYEQYF TGTGCCAGCAGCGTAGCCGGCAGCCCCAACTACGAGCAGTACTTC
TRBD1 few TRBJ2-7 TRBV4-2 CASSMGQDSSYEQYF TGTGCCAGCAGCATGGGACAGGACAGCTCCTACGAGCAGTACTTC
TRBD1 few TRBJ1-5 TRBV20-1 CSAVRTGDNQPQHF TGCAGTGCCGTAAGGACAGGGGACAATCAGCCCCAGCATTTT
. many TRBJ2-5 TRBV7-9 CASSSSRTLNQYF TGTGCCAGCAGCTCCTCCCGGACCCTAAATCAGTACTTC
TRBD2 . TRBJ2-1 TRBV11-2 CASSFGGTKRGGSYNEQFF TGTGCCAGCAGCTTCGGGGGAACTAAGCGGGGGGGTTCCTACAATGAGCAGTTCTTC
. few TRBJ2-1 TRBV21-1 CASSKSARLDLPPEQFF TGTGCCAGCAGCAAAAGTGCGAGACTAGACTTGCCCCCTGAGCAGTTCTTC
. many TRBJ1-1 TRBV10-3 CAISEKRGNTEAFF TGTGCCATCAGTGAGAAGAGGGGGAACACTGAAGCTTTCTTT
. few TRBJ1-5 TRBV6-2/TRBV6-3 CASSYWSNQPQHF TGTGCCAGCAGTTACTGGAGCAATCAGCCCCAGCATTTT
. . TRBJ1-2 TRBV14 CASSADKRKGYGYTF TGTGCCAGCAGCGCCGACAAAAGGAAAGGCTATGGCTACACCTTC
TRBD2 . TRBJ2-2 TRBV20-1 CSARGGLAGTGELFF TGCAGTGCTAGGGGGGGACTAGCGGGAACCGGGGAGCTGTTTTTT
. few TRBJ1-5 TRBV5-1 CASRQNYSNQPQHF TGCGCCAGCAGACAGAATTATAGCAATCAGCCCCAGCATTTT
. . TRBJ1-5 TRBV5-5 CASTEGGGFSNQPQHF TGTGCCAGCACTGAAGGGGGGGGCTTTAGCAATCAGCCCCAGCATTTT
. . TRBJ2-1 TRBV18 CASSQRDQLISYNEQFF TGTGCCAGCTCACAACGTGACCAACTAATCTCCTACAATGAGCAGTTCTTC
. . TRBJ2-3 TRBV28 CASSPAWESTDTQYF TGTGCCAGCAGTCCCGCCTGGGAGAGCACAGATACGCAGTATTTT
. many TRBJ2-2 TRBV24-1 CATSDTRGTGELFF TGTGCCACCAGTGATACCAGGGGTACCGGGGAGCTGTTTTTT
TRBD2 . TRBJ2-1 TRBV11-3 CASSKMGGLAGGDNEQFF TGTGCCAGCAGCAAAATGGGGGGACTAGCGGGAGGCGACAATGAGCAGTTCTTC
TRBD2 few TRBJ2-1 TRBV20-1 CSARDSGRRGEQFF TGCAGTGCTAGAGATAGCGGGAGACGGGGTGAGCAGTTCTTC
TRBD2 . TRBJ2-1 TRBV6-2/TRBV6-3 CASGPLGSGRSVQFF TGTGCCAGCGGGCCTTTGGGGAGCGGGAGGTCAGTGCAGTTCTTC
. few TRBJ1-5 TRBV6-1 CASSERGHLTQPQHF TGTGCCAGCAGTGAACGTGGACACCTAACCCAGCCCCAGCATTTT
TRBD2 few TRBJ2-3 TRBV20-1 CSATGTRLDTQYF TGCAGTGCAACCGGGACTAGATTAGATACGCAGTATTTT
. few TRBJ2-1 TRBV28 CASSFLAGNNEQFF TGTGCCAGCAGTTTTCTGGCAGGGAACAATGAGCAGTTCTTC
TRBD2 . TRBJ2-5 TRBV5-1 CASSLARTSGVETQYF TGCGCCAGCAGCTTGGCCAGGACTAGCGGGGTTGAGACCCAGTACTTC
. many TRBJ1-1 TRBV5-5 CASSLGGTMNTEAFF TGTGCCAGCAGCTTGGGAGGGACAATGAACACTGAAGCTTTCTTT
. many TRBJ2-5 TRBV15 CATSTVGGGETQYF TGTGCCACCAGCACCGTAGGGGGGGGGGAGACCCAGTACTTC
TRBD1 . TRBJ2-5 TRBV4-3 CASSPRGLQETQYF TGCGCCAGCAGCCCGAGGGGGCTCCAAGAGACCCAGTACTTC
. . TRBJ1-1 TRBV6-1 CASSPTGYAGTEAFF TGTGCCAGCAGTCCCACAGGGTACGCGGGCACTGAAGCTTTCTTT
TRBD1 many TRBJ1-2 TRBV24-1 CATSDPDRTYGYTF TGTGCCACCAGTGATCCGGACAGGACCTATGGCTACACCTTC
TRBD1 few TRBJ1-6 TRBV6-2/TRBV6-3 CASSYPGQRPTDFHF TGTGCCAGCAGTTACCCGGGACAGCGCCCTACAGATTTCCACTTT
TRBD2 . TRBJ2-3 TRBV11-1 CASSHFALAGVSTDTQYF TGTGCCAGCAGCCACTTTGCACTAGCGGGAGTAAGCACAGATACGCAGTATTTT
. . TRBJ2-2 TRBV12-3/TRBV12-4 CASTPDSPDGELFF TGTGCCAGCACCCCGGACAGTCCGGACGGGGAGCTGTTTTTT
TRBD2 few TRBJ2-5 TRBV7-8 CASSLTAGVGQETQYF TGTGCCAGCAGCTTAACGGCGGGAGTGGGCCAAGAGACCCAGTACTTC
TRBD1 few TRBJ1-2 TRBV24-1 CATSDPGGPDKNGYTF TGTGCCACCAGTGATCCAGGGGGACCCGATAAGAATGGCTACACCTTC
. few TRBJ1-1 TRBV7-9 CASSLSGYGTEAFF TGTGCCAGCAGCTTATCAGGGTATGGCACTGAAGCTTTCTTT
TRBD2 . TRBJ2-7 TRBV28 CASTFGREGHREQYF TGTGCCAGCACCTTCGGGCGGGAGGGCCATCGCGAGCAGTACTTC
. many TRBJ2-2 TRBV12-3/TRBV12-4 CASNQGPGELFF TGTGCCAGCAACCAGGGACCCGGGGAGCTGTTTTTT
. . TRBJ2-3 TRBV7-9 CASSLPPGRPVTDTQYF TGTGCCAGCAGCCTCCCACCGGGACGCCCGGTTACAGATACGCAGTATTTT
TRBD1 few TRBJ2-3 TRBV11-1 CASSLATAGTGGTDTQYF TGTGCCAGCAGCTTAGCGACCGCCGGGACAGGAGGCACAGATACGCAGTATTTT
. many TRBJ2-3 TRBV5-1 CAITVGDTQYF TGCGCCATCACCGTGGGGGATACGCAGTATTTT
. . TRBJ1-1 TRBV7-2 CASSLVALNTEAFF TGTGCCAGCAGCTTAGTCGCCCTGAACACTGAAGCTTTCTTT
TRBD1 few TRBJ1-2 TRBV20-1 CSARDPRDSYGYTF TGCAGTGCTAGAGATCCCCGGGACAGTTATGGCTACACCTTC
. many TRBJ1-2 TRBV7-9 CASSLDTNYGYTF TGTGCCAGCAGCTTAGACACTAACTATGGCTACACCTTC
TRBD1 . TRBJ2-1 TRBV5-1 CASSLGDQQGEQFF TGCGCCAGCAGCTTGGGAGACCAACAGGGGGAACAGTTCTTC